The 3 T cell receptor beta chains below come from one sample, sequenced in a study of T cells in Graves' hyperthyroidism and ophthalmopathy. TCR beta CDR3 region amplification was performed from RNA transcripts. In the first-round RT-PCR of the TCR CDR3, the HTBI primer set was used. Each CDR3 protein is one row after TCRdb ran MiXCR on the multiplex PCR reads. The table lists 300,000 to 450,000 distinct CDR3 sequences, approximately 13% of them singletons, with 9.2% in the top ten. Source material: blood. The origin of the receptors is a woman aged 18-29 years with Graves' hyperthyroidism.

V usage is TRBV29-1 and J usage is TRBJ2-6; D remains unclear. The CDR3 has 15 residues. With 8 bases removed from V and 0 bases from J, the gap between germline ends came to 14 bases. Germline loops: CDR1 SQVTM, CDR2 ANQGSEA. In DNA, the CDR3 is TGCAGCATCTATAGAAGCTACTCTGGGGCCAACGTCCTGACTTTC. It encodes CSIYRSYSGANVLTF.

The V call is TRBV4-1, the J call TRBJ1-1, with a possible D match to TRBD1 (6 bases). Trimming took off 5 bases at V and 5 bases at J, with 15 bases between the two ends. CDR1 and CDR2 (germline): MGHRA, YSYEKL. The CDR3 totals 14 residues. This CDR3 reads CASSVLGGGTEAFF. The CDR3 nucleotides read TGCGCCAGCAGCGTCTTAGGGGGAGGAACTGAAGCTTTCTTT.

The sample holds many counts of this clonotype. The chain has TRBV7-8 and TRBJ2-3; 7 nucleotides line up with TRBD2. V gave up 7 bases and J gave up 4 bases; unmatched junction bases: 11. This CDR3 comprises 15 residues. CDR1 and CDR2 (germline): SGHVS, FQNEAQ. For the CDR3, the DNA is TGTGCCAGCACCTGGGGGGGGAGGAACGCAGATACGCAGTATTTT. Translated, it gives CASTWGGRNADTQYF.